The following is a T cell receptor (beta chain) sequence with its context. Its target antigen remains unknown. A read error may account for a junction end that differs from germline. Only healthy Caucasian donors were included. The twin cohort consisted of three pairs of female monozygotic twins, all aged about 18 to 30 years. Positive isolation kits from Invitrogen were used to isolate the CD4+ and CD8+ T cell populations. The record originates from a study of identical twins (dated by TCRdb to 2016 to 2017). Describing the broader study: To test whether fetal clonotypes persist, this study deep-sequenced TCR alpha and beta repertoires from monozygotic twins, from unrelated adults of various ages, and from cord blood. To rule out contamination, replicate twin experiments were performed at different times with different library preparation protocols. Study-wide conclusions, independent of this receptor: Fewer insertions were carried by abundant cord blood beta clonotypes, a similar but weaker trend appeared in young adult naive repertoires, and no such trend appeared in memory repertoires. Conclusions relied on cross-sectional statistical analysis, since the same donors could not be followed over many years. Zero-insertion analyses could be partly confounded by invariant T cells such as MAIT and iNKT, although diverse VJ usage argued against such confounding for most clonotypes. Out-of-frame TCR alpha sequences shared between twins showed an excess of low generation-probability sequences compared with coincidental sharing between unrelated individuals. In beta out-of-frame sequences, excess twin sharing was weaker, because having fewer shared sequences lowered the signal-to-noise ratio. In monozygotic twins, recombination models systematically underestimated out-of-frame TCR alpha sharing, but the models matched the sharing seen between unrelated individuals.

To prepare the library, 5' RACE was applied. For sequencing, an Illumina HiSeq 2000 was employed. Template switching added a universal primer binding site, and the final cDNA carried a unique molecular identifier that allowed TCR cDNA molecules to be counted accurately. Specific primers in the conserved constant-segment region were used to synthesize first-strand cDNA for TCR alpha and beta chains. To control for contamination, every cDNA library was double barcoded, receiving both a SMART-Mk sample barcode and Illumina barcodes. TruSeq adapter sequences, together with Illumina sample barcodes, were added in two successive PCR steps. TCR alpha and beta cDNA libraries were sequenced on the Illumina HiSeq platform with custom primers. Per the authors' processing: Unique molecular identifiers were extracted from raw reads with MiGEC, and CDR3 positions were determined with MiXCR. For each individual, recombination models were inferred using an EM algorithm with the repgenHMM and IGoR tools. Shared clonotypes were analyzed with the tcR package in R, and sharing was normalized by the product of cloneset sizes. To study raw recombination without the effects of thymic and clonal selection, out-of-frame nonproductive sequences were analyzed. TCRdb reworked the public reads: Q25 trimming with fastp, MiXCR clone assembly, productive beta chains retained. All rows with the same CDR3 protein become a single entry with the most common DNA and genes. TCRdb assigned the V and J calls; the authors' analysis was not used. The sample records a few hundred thousand distinct CDR3 sequences, about 8.5% of which are singletons. The ten most abundant clones make up 3% of the sample.

Taken from cysteine to phenylalanine, the CDR3 has 17 residues. The only DNA kept is the CDR3, 51 bases in frame from the first base. CDR1 is given as SSHAT and CDR2 as FNYEAQ, both from the germline V gene (reference sequence). These data were also filed under a second study, of yellow fever vaccine responses in identical twins. As that second study puts it: The T cell response to vaccination in identical twins was reported by the authors to appear partly convergent and partly personalized. Focusing on identical twins, the study followed the T cell clones that responded to the vaccine, and did so with precision.

Sequenced material: CD8+ T cells sorted from blood. The V and J segments used are TRBV7-7 and TRBJ2-5; the D gene is possibly TRBD1 or TRBD2, with 5 bases matching each. The receptor was isolated from a woman between 18 and 30 years old in good health. The CDR3 is CASSLKSLGTAQETQYF. The nucleotides are TGTGCTAGCAGCTTAAAATCACTAGGGACCGCCCAAGAGACCCAGTACTTC.